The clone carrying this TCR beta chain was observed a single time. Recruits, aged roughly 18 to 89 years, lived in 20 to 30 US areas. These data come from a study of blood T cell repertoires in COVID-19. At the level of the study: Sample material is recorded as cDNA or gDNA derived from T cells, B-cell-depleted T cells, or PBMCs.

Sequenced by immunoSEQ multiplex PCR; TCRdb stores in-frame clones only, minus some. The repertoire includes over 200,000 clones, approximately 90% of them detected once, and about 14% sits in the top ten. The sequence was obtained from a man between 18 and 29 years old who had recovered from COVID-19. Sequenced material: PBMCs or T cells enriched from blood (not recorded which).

CDR3 DNA: TGTGCCAGCAGTTTAGCCGGGGTAAGATCACCCCTCCACTTT. Translating gives CASSLAGVRSPLHF. This sequence joins TRBV27 and TRBJ1-6; D is unclear. The ends were cut back, 2 bases at V and 10 bases at J, with 12 bases in the middle. The germline gives CDR1 MNHEY, CDR2 SMNVEV (reference sequence). This CDR3 is built from 14 residues.